This is a list of T cell receptor beta chains from one sample in a study of control samples from healthy donors and cancer patients. Profiling relied on immunoSEQ multiplex PCR, and the TCRdb table lists in-frame clones only, not all of them. The table includes 170,000 or so clones, about 94% detected once. Sequencing was done on a sample of blood. These receptors all come from a woman in her forties in good health. The CDR3 runs from the conserved cysteine through the conserved F or W. Each record gives: J gene, D gene, V gene, clone size, CDR3 protein, CDR3 DNA. The D gene is left open where the match is weak. Only some rows state a clone size, as once, few, many or a class for expanded clones.

j_gene: TRBJ1-5; d_gene: .; v_gene: TRBV7-3; abundance: .; CDR3aa: CASSRQVENNQPQHF; CDR3nt: TGTGCCAGCAGCCGACAGGTGGAAAACAATCAGCCCCAGCATTTT
j_gene: TRBJ1-2; d_gene: .; v_gene: TRBV6-2/TRBV6-3; abundance: .; CDR3aa: CASSYLPGALNYGYTF; CDR3nt: TGTGCCAGCAGTTACCTACCGGGGGCCCTTAACTATGGCTACACCTTC
j_gene: TRBJ1-1; d_gene: .; v_gene: TRBV19; abundance: .; CDR3aa: CASTGFGTEAFF; CDR3nt: TGTGCCAGTACAGGATTTGGCACTGAAGCTTTCTTT
j_gene: TRBJ2-1; d_gene: TRBD1; v_gene: TRBV5-4; abundance: once; CDR3aa: CAGRPRDSSYNEQFF; CDR3nt: TGTGCCGGCAGACCTCGGGACAGCTCCTACAATGAGCAGTTCTTC
j_gene: TRBJ1-1; d_gene: .; v_gene: TRBV16; abundance: .; CDR3aa: CASSQSRELNTEAFF; CDR3nt: TGTGCCAGCAGCCAATCGAGGGAGCTGAACACTGAAGCTTTCTTT
j_gene: TRBJ2-7; d_gene: .; v_gene: TRBV6-5; abundance: .; CDR3aa: CASSSPIQGYEQYF; CDR3nt: TGTGCCAGCAGTTCTCCGATACAGGGCTACGAGCAGTACTTC
j_gene: TRBJ2-1; d_gene: TRBD2; v_gene: TRBV10-3; abundance: .; CDR3aa: CAIQDSGLAGEQFF; CDR3nt: TGTGCCATCCAGGACAGTGGACTAGCTGGGGAGCAGTTCTTC
j_gene: TRBJ1-2; d_gene: .; v_gene: TRBV13; abundance: .; CDR3aa: CASTYWGAGYGYTF; CDR3nt: TGTGCCAGCACCTACTGGGGGGCTGGCTATGGCTACACCTTC
j_gene: TRBJ2-7; d_gene: .; v_gene: TRBV15; abundance: .; CDR3aa: CATSEGAGAYEQYF; CDR3nt: TGTGCCACCAGCGAGGGGGCGGGGGCATACGAGCAGTACTTC
j_gene: TRBJ1-1; d_gene: .; v_gene: TRBV5-4; abundance: .; CDR3aa: CASSLEVGVREAFF; CDR3nt: TGTGCCAGCAGCTTGGAAGTGGGGGTGAGGGAAGCTTTCTTT
j_gene: TRBJ2-1; d_gene: TRBD2; v_gene: TRBV7-2; abundance: .; CDR3aa: CASSFTSGAYNEQFF; CDR3nt: TGTGCCAGCAGCTTCACTAGCGGGGCGTACAATGAGCAGTTCTTC
j_gene: TRBJ1-2; d_gene: TRBD1; v_gene: TRBV7-3; abundance: .; CDR3aa: CASSSTGGAGYGYTF; CDR3nt: TGTGCCAGCAGCTCGACAGGGGGCGCGGGCTATGGCTACACCTTC
j_gene: TRBJ2-3; d_gene: TRBD2; v_gene: TRBV7-9; abundance: .; CDR3aa: CASSTGLAGTDTQYF; CDR3nt: TGTGCCAGCAGCACCGGACTAGCGGGCACAGATACGCAGTATTTT
j_gene: TRBJ2-3; d_gene: .; v_gene: TRBV5-1; abundance: .; CDR3aa: CASSLEVRATDTQYF; CDR3nt: TGCGCCAGCAGCTTGGAGGTAAGGGCCACAGATACGCAGTATTTT
j_gene: TRBJ1-2; d_gene: .; v_gene: TRBV7-2; abundance: .; CDR3aa: CASSLGIYGYTF; CDR3nt: TGTGCCAGCAGCTTAGGCATCTATGGCTACACCTTC
j_gene: TRBJ2-2; d_gene: .; v_gene: TRBV5-1; abundance: .; CDR3aa: CARSFRGRGEKTGELFF; CDR3nt: TGCGCCCGCAGCTTCCGGGGCAGGGGGGAGAAAACCGGGGAGCTGTTTTTT
j_gene: TRBJ2-7; d_gene: .; v_gene: TRBV9; abundance: .; CDR3aa: CASSSPRGEGVGSYEQYF; CDR3nt: TGTGCCAGCAGCTCGCCCCGGGGGGAGGGGGTTGGGTCCTACGAGCAGTACTTC
j_gene: TRBJ2-3; d_gene: .; v_gene: TRBV30; abundance: .; CDR3aa: CAWSVSGADTQYF; CDR3nt: TGTGCCTGGAGTGTCAGCGGAGCAGATACGCAGTATTTT
j_gene: TRBJ2-5; d_gene: TRBD1; v_gene: TRBV5-4; abundance: once; CDR3aa: CASSLEQGVRETQYF; CDR3nt: TGTGCCAGCAGCTTGGAACAGGGGGTTCGCGAGACCCAGTACTTC
j_gene: TRBJ2-1; d_gene: .; v_gene: TRBV25-1; abundance: .; CDR3aa: CASKGGAYNEQFF; CDR3nt: TGTGCCAGCAAGGGTGGAGCCTACAATGAGCAGTTCTTC
j_gene: TRBJ1-1; d_gene: .; v_gene: TRBV9; abundance: .; CDR3aa: CASSDGGVGNTEAFF; CDR3nt: TGTGCCAGCAGCGACGGAGGGGTTGGGAACACTGAAGCTTTCTTT
j_gene: TRBJ2-1; d_gene: TRBD2; v_gene: TRBV18; abundance: .; CDR3aa: CASSPIASGRASSYNEQFF; CDR3nt: TGTGCCAGCTCACCAATTGCTAGCGGGAGGGCAAGTTCCTACAATGAGCAGTTCTTC
j_gene: TRBJ1-4; d_gene: .; v_gene: TRBV10-3; abundance: .; CDR3aa: CAISSGLYEKLFF; CDR3nt: TGTGCCATCAGTTCAGGGTTGTATGAAAAACTGTTTTTT
j_gene: TRBJ1-1; d_gene: .; v_gene: TRBV7-9; abundance: .; CDR3aa: CASSRQQGNTEAFF; CDR3nt: TGTGCCAGCAGCAGGCAACAGGGAAACACTGAAGCTTTCTTT
j_gene: TRBJ1-2; d_gene: .; v_gene: TRBV2; abundance: .; CDR3aa: CASSDSGVYGYTF; CDR3nt: TGTGCCAGCAGTGACTCAGGGGTCTATGGCTACACCTTC
j_gene: TRBJ1-6; d_gene: .; v_gene: TRBV25-1; abundance: .; CDR3aa: CASSESGILDNSPLHF; CDR3nt: TGTGCCAGCAGTGAATCAGGGATTCTTGATAATTCACCCCTCCACTTT
j_gene: TRBJ1-1; d_gene: .; v_gene: TRBV27; abundance: .; CDR3aa: CASSLLRENTEAFF; CDR3nt: TGTGCCAGCAGTTTGTTAAGGGAGAACACTGAAGCTTTCTTT
j_gene: TRBJ1-3; d_gene: .; v_gene: TRBV7-2; abundance: .; CDR3aa: CASANHDRPGNTIYF; CDR3nt: TGTGCCAGCGCCAACCACGACAGGCCTGGAAACACCATATATTTT
j_gene: TRBJ1-1; d_gene: TRBD1; v_gene: TRBV12-3/TRBV12-4; abundance: .; CDR3aa: CASSPDRDTEAFF; CDR3nt: TGTGCCAGCAGTCCGGACAGGGACACTGAAGCTTTCTTT
j_gene: TRBJ1-1; d_gene: .; v_gene: TRBV7-2; abundance: .; CDR3aa: CASSLVRDTEAFF; CDR3nt: TGTGCCAGCAGCTTAGTCAGGGACACTGAAGCTTTCTTT
j_gene: TRBJ2-5; d_gene: .; v_gene: TRBV11-2; abundance: .; CDR3aa: CASTKPSLETQYF; CDR3nt: TGTGCCAGCACCAAACCAAGCCTAGAGACCCAGTACTTC
j_gene: TRBJ2-7; d_gene: .; v_gene: TRBV2; abundance: .; CDR3aa: CASMGTYEQYF; CDR3nt: TGTGCCAGCATGGGTACATACGAGCAGTACTTC
j_gene: TRBJ1-2; d_gene: .; v_gene: TRBV28; abundance: .; CDR3aa: CASSTRIRTPKEYGYTF; CDR3nt: TGTGCCAGCAGTACGAGAATCCGGACCCCTAAGGAATATGGCTACACCTTC
j_gene: TRBJ2-1; d_gene: TRBD2; v_gene: TRBV11-2; abundance: .; CDR3aa: CASSLDGLAGINEQFF; CDR3nt: TGTGCCAGCAGCTTAGACGGTCTAGCGGGGATCAATGAGCAGTTCTTC
j_gene: TRBJ1-1; d_gene: .; v_gene: TRBV30; abundance: .; CDR3aa: CAWSPGGGFGIAFF; CDR3nt: TGTGCCTGGAGTCCTGGGGGAGGGTTCGGAATAGCTTTCTTT
j_gene: TRBJ1-6; d_gene: TRBD1; v_gene: TRBV10-3; abundance: once; CDR3aa: CAISGTGTGNSPLHF; CDR3nt: TGTGCCATCAGTGGAACCGGGACAGGCAATTCACCCCTCCACTTT
j_gene: TRBJ2-6; d_gene: .; v_gene: TRBV20-1; abundance: .; CDR3aa: CSASPGQLEVSGANVLTF; CDR3nt: TGCAGTGCTAGTCCAGGACAGTTAGAAGTCTCTGGGGCCAACGTCCTGACTTTC
j_gene: TRBJ1-2; d_gene: .; v_gene: TRBV2; abundance: .; CDR3aa: CASGPGSGYGYTF; CDR3nt: TGTGCCAGCGGGCCGGGTTCTGGCTATGGCTACACCTTC
j_gene: TRBJ1-1; d_gene: TRBD1; v_gene: TRBV7-9; abundance: .; CDR3aa: CASSLQGAGTEAFF; CDR3nt: TGTGCCAGCAGCCTACAGGGGGCTGGCACTGAAGCTTTCTTT
j_gene: TRBJ1-4; d_gene: .; v_gene: TRBV11-2; abundance: .; CDR3aa: CASSYRTANEKLFF; CDR3nt: TGTGCCAGCAGCTACAGGACAGCTAATGAAAAACTGTTTTTT
j_gene: TRBJ1-1; d_gene: .; v_gene: TRBV9; abundance: .; CDR3aa: CASSPLGRNTEAFF; CDR3nt: TGTGCCAGCAGCCCCTTAGGGCGGAACACTGAAGCTTTCTTT
j_gene: TRBJ1-1; d_gene: .; v_gene: TRBV5-1; abundance: .; CDR3aa: CASSLAGSLNTEAFF; CDR3nt: TGCGCCAGCAGCTTGGCAGGCAGTCTGAACACTGAAGCTTTCTTT
j_gene: TRBJ1-1; d_gene: TRBD1; v_gene: TRBV18; abundance: .; CDR3aa: CASSLDRGGRAEAFF; CDR3nt: TGTGCCAGCTCACTGGACAGGGGCGGTCGGGCTGAAGCTTTCTTT
j_gene: TRBJ2-2; d_gene: .; v_gene: TRBV6-5; abundance: .; CDR3aa: CASSYEGGGTGELFF; CDR3nt: TGTGCCAGCAGTTACGAAGGGGGAGGCACCGGGGAGCTGTTTTTT
j_gene: TRBJ1-1; d_gene: .; v_gene: TRBV2; abundance: .; CDR3aa: CASIIDPNTEAFF; CDR3nt: TGTGCCAGCATTATAGACCCGAACACTGAAGCTTTCTTT
j_gene: TRBJ2-3; d_gene: .; v_gene: TRBV4-3; abundance: .; CDR3aa: CASSQASGVAVSTDTQYF; CDR3nt: TGCGCCAGCAGCCAAGCATCCGGGGTAGCAGTTAGCACAGATACGCAGTATTTT
j_gene: TRBJ2-1; d_gene: TRBD2; v_gene: TRBV9; abundance: .; CDR3aa: CASSVRTSGDEQFF; CDR3nt: TGTGCCAGCAGCGTGCGGACTAGTGGAGATGAGCAGTTCTTC
j_gene: TRBJ2-1; d_gene: .; v_gene: TRBV7-8; abundance: .; CDR3aa: CASSLVANEQFF; CDR3nt: TGTGCCAGCAGCTTAGTAGCGAATGAGCAGTTCTTC
j_gene: TRBJ2-5; d_gene: .; v_gene: TRBV9; abundance: .; CDR3aa: CASSVGSTVETQYF; CDR3nt: TGTGCCAGCAGCGTGGGGTCGACAGTGGAGACCCAGTACTTC
j_gene: TRBJ1-1; d_gene: .; v_gene: TRBV19; abundance: once; CDR3aa: CASSISTGGLTEAFF; CDR3nt: TGTGCCAGTAGTATATCGACTGGGGGGTTGACTGAAGCTTTCTTT
j_gene: TRBJ2-2; d_gene: .; v_gene: TRBV6-5; abundance: .; CDR3aa: CASSPAGLKTGELFF; CDR3nt: TGTGCCAGCAGTCCAGCGGGCCTAAAGACCGGGGAGCTGTTTTTT